The T cell receptor (beta chain) under discussion was sequenced for a study of human T cells and chemical hapten exposure. General study findings and limits: Unchanged with DPC sensitization were TCRs above 1 in 1000 frequency.

This clonotype has more than one count but fewer than ten. Its target is unknown. The time point is: healthy volunteer bleed at 2 weeks. Total RNA was isolated from whole blood that had not been fractionated. From the RACE reads, TCRdb called clonotypes with MiXCR, one entry per CDR3 protein. The sample contains about 31,000 distinct CDR3 sequences, 6% to 7.5% of which appear only once. Trimming took off 0 bases at V and 2 bases at J, with 7 bases between the two ends. Germline CDR1 MNHEY, CDR2 SVGAGI. CDR3 length: 15 amino acids. V gene TRBV6-5 combines with J gene TRBJ2-2; D unclear. The TCR originated in a human donor in good health. Some clones in this sample may be carry-over from other donors' samples. The sample was whole blood. The CDR3 sequence is CASSYSVTNTGELFF. For the CDR3, the DNA is TGTGCCAGCAGTTACTCGGTCACCAACACCGGGGAGCTGTTTTTT.